These 26 T cell receptor beta chains share one sample of origin, sequenced in a study of shared clonotypes between healthy human individuals. Generated by immunoSEQ multiplex PCR, the TCRdb table keeps only in-frame clones and is missing some. The sample includes about 870,000 clones, about 91% seen only once; the top ten take 20% to 30%. Only CD45RO-negative cells positively selected for CCR7 counted as naive CD8 cells, so terminally differentiated effector memory CD45RA+ cells were excluded. Material: naive CD8+ T cells sorted from blood. These receptor sequences come from a young man in good health.

The V and J genes are TRBV7-8 and TRBJ2-6; D not certain. CDR3 length equals 16 residues. Germline loops: CDR1 SGHVS, CDR2 FQNEAQ. The V end lost 7 bases, the J end lost 0 bases, and 13 bases lay between the germline ends. CDR3 region: CASTTSGNSGANVLTF. The CDR3 DNA reads TGTGCCAGCACCACAAGTGGCAACTCTGGGGCCAACGTCCTGACTTTC.

CDR3 in DNA: TGTGCCAGTACACATTCGGTCGACACTGAAGCTTTCTTT. This encodes CASTHSVDTEAFF. The chain recombines TRBV7-9 with TRBJ1-1, with no clear D. This CDR3 has 13 amino acids. V was cut by 9 bases and J by 3 bases, with 14 bases left in between. Germline CDR1 SEHNR, CDR2 FQNEAQ (reference sequence).

In DNA, the CDR3 is TGCAGTGCGTCTAAGGACTACGAGCAGTACTTC. Its translation: CSASKDYEQYF. V and J are TRBV20-1 and TRBJ2-7; D call uncertain. Germline assignment: CDR1 DFQATT and CDR2 SNEGSKA (reference sequence). The CDR3 runs 11 residues. V was pared by 6 bases and J by 3 bases, with 9 bases between.

CDR3 in DNA: TGTGCTAGCGTGCTTCTACGGGCCGAGGGGCAAGAGACCCAGTACTTC. Protein: CASVLLRAEGQETQYF. V is TRBV7-7 and J is TRBJ2-5; the D call may be TRBD1 or TRBD2 (5 bases each). Germline values: CDR1 SSHAT, CDR2 FNYEAQ (reference sequence). This CDR3 spans 16 amino acids.

The gene calls are TRBV15 and TRBJ2-1; 11 bases agree with TRBD2. With 1 base clipped from V and 0 bases from J, the junction kept 11 bases outside the gene matches. CDR1 LNHNV and CDR2 YYDKDF come from the germline V gene (reference sequence). This CDR3 comprises 20 residues. CDR3: CATSRVTGLAGFSSYNEQFF. The CDR3 DNA reads as TGTGCCACCAGCAGAGTAACCGGACTAGCGGGTTTTAGCTCCTACAATGAGCAGTTCTTC.

The rearrangement uses TRBV6-1 and TRBJ2-7; no firm D call. Germline V lookup: CDR1 MNHNS, CDR2 SASEGT. The germline V and J ends were trimmed by 1 base and 5 bases, with 15 bases remaining between them. CDR3 length equals 15 residues. CDR3 residues: CASSEVLYSVDEQYF. CDR3 sequence (DNA): TGTGCCAGCAGTGAAGTCCTTTACTCGGTCGACGAGCAGTACTTC.

The chain employs TRBV7-9 and TRBJ2-7; D remains ambiguous. Germline-derived CDR1 and CDR2 are SEHNR and FQNEAQ (reference sequence). The CDR3 covers 14 residues. Trimming removed 3 bases at V and 0 bases at J, with 9 bases between. For the CDR3, the DNA is TGTGCCAGCAGCTTTTCGTCGAGCTCCTACGAGCAGTACTTC. The encoded protein is CASSFSSSSYEQYF.

Turning to this clone: Other DNA sequences of this sample code for an identical CDR3. V and J are TRBV7-6 and TRBJ2-7, with D perhaps assigned TRBD1 or TRBD2 (6 bases each). V gave up 5 bases and J gave up 7 bases, with 9 bases separating them. The CDR3 consists of 11 residues. Germline CDR1 and CDR2: SGHVS and FNYEAQ. CDR3 DNA sequence: TGTGCCAGCAGCGGAGGGGGGGAGCAGTACTTC. Amino acids: CASSGGGEQYF.

The chain employs TRBV9 and TRBJ2-7, with 10 bases identical to TRBD2. There are 15 residues in the CDR3. The trim removed 3 bases at V and 1 base at J, leaving 4 bases unmatched. Germline V gene sequence: CDR1 SGDLS, CDR2 YYNGEE. The CDR3 here is CASSETSGPSYEQYF. CDR3 DNA sequence: TGTGCCAGCAGCGAGACTAGCGGGCCATCCTACGAGCAGTACTTC.

The gene calls are TRBV27 and TRBJ1-1; D call uncertain. This CDR3 region has 10 residues. Germline CDR1 is MNHEY and CDR2 is SMNVEV (reference sequence). The V end was cut by 8 bases, the J end by 8 bases, with 9 bases between. For the CDR3, the DNA is TGTGCCAGCGGTCGGGTGGAAGCTTTCTTT. This translates into CASGRVEAFF.

The V gene is TRBV27, the J gene TRBJ1-1; 7 bases fit TRBD1. V lost 6 bases to trimming and J lost 4 bases; unmatched junction nucleotides: 8. This CDR3 has 14 residues. CDR1 is MNHEY and CDR2 is SMNVEV in the germline V gene (reference sequence). CDR3 coding DNA: TGTGCCAGCAGATCGACAGGGTTCGGCACTGAAGCTTTCTTT. Translating gives CASRSTGFGTEAFF.

Only one count was recorded for this clone. Other DNA sequences in the same sample also yield this CDR3. The V and J genes are TRBV5-1 and TRBJ2-7, with 10 bases that match TRBD1. The trim removed 4 bases at V and 1 base at J, leaving 5 bases unmatched. The CDR3 extends over 15 amino acids. Germline V gives CDR1 SGHRS, CDR2 YFSETQ. CDR3 sequence reads: CASSPGQGGSYEQYF. DNA of the CDR3: TGCGCCAGCAGCCCCGGACAGGGGGGGTCCTACGAGCAGTACTTC.

V and J are TRBV15 and TRBJ1-1; no definite D call. V dropped 11 bases and J dropped 3 bases, with 19 bases sitting between them. Germline CDR1 is LNHNV and CDR2 is YYDKDF (reference sequence). There are 14 residues in the CDR3. The CDR3 bases are TGTGCCGCCGGACGAGTCCATGGGGACACTGAAGCTTTCTTT. Translation: CAAGRVHGDTEAFF.

This clone was detected a few times. Other nucleotide sequences from this sample produce the same CDR3. The gene calls are TRBV9 and TRBJ2-2; D is unclear. The germline V gene has CDR1 SGDLS and CDR2 YYNGEE. The CDR3 extends over 13 amino acids. V lost 2 bases and J 2 bases, leaving 4 bases between the germline ends. The CDR3 protein is CASSVPNTGELFF. DNA for the CDR3: TGTGCCAGCAGCGTCCCCAACACCGGGGAGCTGTTTTTT.

V is TRBV7-9 and J is TRBJ2-7, with 7 positions matching TRBD1. Germline trimming cut 2 bases from V and 0 bases from J; bases unmatched to any gene: 7. This CDR3 is 16 amino acids long. The germline V gene encodes CDR1 SEHNR and CDR2 FQNEAQ (reference sequence). CDR3 DNA: TGTGCCAGCAGCTTAACCGGGACAGAAAGCTCCTACGAGCAGTACTTC. This gives the protein CASSLTGTESSYEQYF. Complete variable domain (other parts from reference TRBV7-9 and TRBJ2-7): DTGVSQNPRHKITKRGQNVTFRCDPISEHNRLYWYRQTLGQGPEFLTYFQNEAQLEKSRLLSDRFSAERPKGSFSTLEIQRTEQGDSAMYLCASSLTGTESSYEQYFGPGTRLTVT.

The chain is built from TRBV7-9 and TRBJ2-7; D is tentatively TRBD1 or TRBD2 (5 bases each). The germline V gene has CDR1 SEHNR and CDR2 FQNEAQ (reference sequence). This CDR3 region has 15 residues. The V and J ends lost 1 base and 2 bases respectively, with 12 bases between them. CDR3 coding DNA: TGTGCCAGCAGCTTAGGAAGTGGGACCACCTACGAGCAGTACTTC. Its protein is CASSLGSGTTYEQYF.

V and J are TRBV6-5 and TRBJ2-7, with a possible D match to TRBD2 (5 bases). CDR3 size: 13 residues. The V and J ends lost 9 bases and 3 bases respectively, with 15 bases between them. Germline-derived CDR1 and CDR2 are MNHEY and SVGAGI. CDR3 bases: TGTGCCAGTAAAACTAGGCCCAACTACGAGCAGTACTTC. It encodes CASKTRPNYEQYF.

The chain joins TRBV6-6 to TRBJ2-7; D might be TRBD1 or TRBD2, each matching 5 bases. The CDR3 contains 16 residues. CDR1 and CDR2 (germline): MNHNY, SVGAGI (reference sequence). V lost 2 bases and J lost 1, with 15 bases in between. The CDR3 region is CASSYTWDVSSYEQYF. The CDR3, as DNA: TGTGCCAGCAGTTACACCTGGGACGTGAGTTCCTACGAGCAGTACTTC.

The chain employs TRBV5-4 and TRBJ2-3; 7 bases align to TRBD2. Germline-derived CDR1 and CDR2 are SGHNT and YYREEE (reference sequence). The length of the CDR3 is 15 residues. V gave up 0 bases and J gave up 1 base; unmatched junction bases: 2. The CDR3 region is CASSLVAGGTDTQYF. DNA of the CDR3: TGTGCCAGCAGCTTGGTGGCGGGGGGCACAGATACGCAGTATTTT.

The J gene is TRBJ2-7, the V gene TRBV14; 8 nucleotides align to TRBD1. There are 14 residues in the CDR3. Germline V lookup: CDR1 SGHDN, CDR2 FVKESK. V trimming: 5 bases; J trimming: 3 bases; junction bases outside the gene matches: 6. CDR3: CASSKTGGGYEQYF. The CDR3 DNA reads TGTGCCAGCAGCAAAACAGGGGGAGGCTACGAGCAGTACTTC.

The chain recombines TRBV29-1 with TRBJ2-1; TRBD1 aligns across 7 bases. This CDR3 region has 13 residues. CDR1 SQVTM and CDR2 ANQGSEA come from the germline V gene. The J segment lost 3 bases and the V segment lost 4 bases, leaving 3 bases of the junction unmatched. DNA for the CDR3: TGCAGCGTTGTATGGACAGGCTACAATGAGCAGTTCTTC. Amino acids: CSVVWTGYNEQFF.

The gene calls are TRBV5-1 and TRBJ2-1; 7 bases agree with TRBD1. CDR1 and CDR2 (germline): SGHRS, YFSETQ. J gave up 8 bases and V 3 bases, and 8 bases lay outside the gene matches. The CDR3 has 14 amino acids. DNA of the CDR3: TGCGCCAGCAGCTCAGGACAGGCGGTGGATGAGCAGTTCTTC. This sequence encodes CASSSGQAVDEQFF.

This chain links TRBV29-1 with TRBJ1-2, with D maybe TRBD1 (6 bases). Germline V gene sequence: CDR1 SQVTM, CDR2 ANQGSEA. The CDR3 spans 14 residues. Between the trimmed V and J ends, which lost 5 bases and 1 base, there was a span of 14 bases. The CDR3 protein is CSVYTGSGNYGYTF. The CDR3 nucleotides read TGCAGCGTTTACACAGGGTCGGGTAACTATGGCTACACCTTC.

The chain couples TRBV7-2 to TRBJ1-5; D is undetermined. There are 16 residues in the CDR3. In germline, CDR1 is SGHTA, CDR2 FQGNSA. Trimming pared 2 bases from V and 0 bases from J, leaving 11 bases between. The CDR3 nucleotides read TGTGCCAGCAGCTTAAGCCCGGGGAGTAGCAATCAGCCCCAGCATTTT. Amino acid sequence: CASSLSPGSSNQPQHF.

The V gene is TRBV6-5, the J gene TRBJ2-7; D remains ambiguous. The V end lost 2 bases, the J end lost 6 bases, and 11 bases lay between the germline ends. This CDR3 has 13 residues. In germline, CDR1 is MNHEY, CDR2 SVGAGI. In DNA form, the CDR3 reads TGTGCCAGCAGTTACGGGCAAGTCCGCGAGCAGTACTTC. This translates into CASSYGQVREQYF.

As to this clone: This specimen includes other DNA sequences encoding the same CDR3. The chain couples TRBV27 to TRBJ2-1, with D perhaps given as TRBD1 or TRBD2 (5 bases each). Trimming cost V 5 bases and J 0 bases, with 8 bases left between them. The germline CDR1 and CDR2 sequences are MNHEY and SMNVEV (reference sequence). The CDR3 consists of 14 residues. The CDR3 here is CASSRGGSYNEQFF. CDR3 bases: TGTGCCAGCAGTCGGGGCGGCTCCTACAATGAGCAGTTCTTC.